What follows are 23 T cell receptor beta chains derived from one specimen sequenced in a study of early T cells in non-severe SARS-CoV-2 infection. TCRdb itself ran the 5' RACE reads through MiXCR, one entry per CDR3 protein. The sample carries approximately 67,000 distinct CDR3 sequences, under 14% recorded once. The sequenced sample consisted of whole blood. These receptors were obtained from an adult who was a healthcare worker with PCR-confirmed SARS-CoV-2 infection or an uninfected control (not recorded which).

The chain has TRBV6-1 and TRBJ2-7; no clear D. CDR1 and CDR2 (germline): MNHNS, SASEGT. The length of the CDR3 is 12 residues. V lost 8 bases and J lost 0, with 8 bases in between. CDR3 DNA: TGTGCCAGCGCACTCAGCTCCTACGAGCAGTACTTC. This encodes CASALSSYEQYF.

The sample holds many counts of this clonotype. The J gene is TRBJ2-2, the V gene TRBV7-2; 8 bases are shared with TRBD2. CDR1 and CDR2 from the germline V gene are SGHTA and FQGNSA. Unmatched junction bases numbered 7, after V lost 3 bases and J lost 7 bases. The CDR3 is made up of 15 amino acids. This CDR3 reads CASSLGLEKNGELFF. The CDR3 region has the DNA TGTGCCAGCAGCTTGGGACTAGAGAAAAACGGGGAGCTGTTTTTT.

This clonotype was observed at least ten times. The rearrangement uses TRBV6-1 and TRBJ2-1, with D unresolved. The CDR3 is made up of 12 amino acids. Per germline, CDR1 MNHNS and CDR2 SASEGT. Deletions cut 4 bases from V and 7 bases from J, with 8 bases between. The CDR3 loop reads CASSALGNEQFF. The CDR3 coding sequence is TGTGCCAGCAGTGCCCTAGGAAATGAGCAGTTCTTC.

This clonotype was seen repeatedly, ten times or more. The chain is built from TRBV6-1 and TRBJ2-5, with TRBD2 identical over 8 bases. The CDR3 length is 14 residues. Looked up from germline, CDR1 is MNHNS and CDR2 is SASEGT. The trim removed 4 bases at V and 3 bases at J, leaving 4 bases unmatched. The CDR3 sequence: CASSVGGAEETQYF. In nucleotides, the CDR3 is TGTGCCAGCAGTGTCGGGGGGGCCGAAGAGACCCAGTACTTC.

The V gene is TRBV15, the J gene TRBJ2-5; no clear D. This CDR3 has 11 amino acids. Germline CDR1 and CDR2: LNHNV and YYDKDF (reference sequence). The V end was cut by 3 bases, the J end by 7 bases, with 6 bases between. The CDR3, as DNA: TGTGCCACCAGCAGCCTTGGGACCCAGTACTTC. The encoded protein is CATSSLGTQYF.

This clonotype was seen repeatedly, ten times or more. The chain employs TRBV6-1 and TRBJ2-3; tentatively, D is TRBD1 or TRBD2 (5 bases each). V was clipped by 1 base and J by 10 bases, with 9 bases between them. Per germline, CDR1 MNHNS and CDR2 SASEGT. This CDR3 has 12 amino acids. CDR3 sequence: CASSEGGDAQYF. The CDR3 DNA reads as TGTGCCAGCAGTGAAGGAGGGGACGCGCAGTATTTT.

With respect to this clonotype: This sequence may be a read error, since a much larger clone differs from it by one base. The missing conserved phenylalanine or tryptophan at the end of this CDR3 makes a read error likely. The rearrangement joins TRBV7-9 to TRBJ1-1; D is uncertain. The V gene lost 8 bases and the J gene lost 2 bases, with 15 bases spanning the gap. The CDR3 extends over 14 amino acids. Germline values: CDR1 SEHNR, CDR2 FQNEAQ (reference sequence). CDR3 region: CASQVGNGNTEAFI. The CDR3 bases are TGTGCCAGCCAGGTTGGTAATGGTAACACTGAAGCTTTCATT.

The table lists this clonotype with many counts. The gene calls are TRBV9 and TRBJ2-7; 8 nucleotides agree with TRBD2. Germline CDR1 SGDLS, CDR2 YYNGEE. V shed 3 bases, J shed 5 bases, and the junction held 10 bases outside the gene matches. The CDR3 spans 15 residues. CDR3 amino acids: CASSADSGVRDEQYF. CDR3 bases: TGTGCCAGCAGCGCCGATAGCGGGGTGAGAGACGAGCAGTACTTC. The entire variable domain, with the rest obtained from reference TRBV9 and TRBJ2-7, is as follows: DSGVTQTPKHLITATGQRVTLRCSPRSGDLSVYWYQQSLDQGLQFLIQYYNGEERAKGNILERFSAQQFPDLHSELNLSSLELGDSALYFCASSADSGVRDEQYFGPGTRLTVT.

This clonotype was seen many times. The V call is TRBV6-1, the J call TRBJ1-1, with TRBD1 matching over 9 bases. With 6 bases clipped from V and 1 base from J, the junction kept 6 bases outside the gene matches. The CDR3 sequence is 15 residues long. Germline CDR1 MNHNS, CDR2 SASEGT. CDR3 protein: CASRDRGQGNTEAFF. The CDR3 bases are TGTGCCAGCAGGGACAGGGGTCAGGGGAACACTGAAGCTTTCTTT.

This clonotype was counted at least ten times. This chain joins TRBV7-8 and TRBJ1-1; D remains unclear. In germline, CDR1 is SGHVS, CDR2 FQNEAQ. The CDR3 length is 17 residues. V shed 2 bases and J shed 2 bases, with 18 bases lying between them. The CDR3 coding sequence is TGTGCCAGCAGCTTACTTTGGAAGGTAGAAGGTAACACTGAAGCTTTCTTT. The encoded protein is CASSLLWKVEGNTEAFF.

The V and J genes are TRBV7-9 and TRBJ1-1; D remains ambiguous. Germline-derived CDR1 and CDR2 are SEHNR and FQNEAQ (reference sequence). The CDR3 contains 14 residues. V was cut by 5 bases and J by 1 base, with 11 bases left in between. CDR3 loop: CASSPDIWNTEAFF. In DNA, the CDR3 is TGTGCCAGCAGCCCCGACATCTGGAACACTGAAGCTTTCTTT.

This clonotype was observed many times. This rearrangement joins TRBV4-1 to TRBJ2-6; D call uncertain. Trimming pared 1 base from V and 0 bases from J, leaving 10 bases between. Germline CDR1 is MGHRA and CDR2 is YSYEKL. The CDR3 sequence is 17 residues long. The DNA for the CDR3 is TGCGCCAGCAGCCAAGCTCGTCTGAACTCTGGGGCCAACGTCCTGACTTTC. It is translated as CASSQARLNSGANVLTF.

This clonotype was counted between two and nine times. The rearrangement uses TRBV30 and TRBJ2-7; TRBD1 is a possible D gene (6 bases). V lost 4 bases and J lost 0, with 19 bases in between. This CDR3 region has 16 residues. CDR1 GTSNPN and CDR2 SVGIG come from the germline V gene (reference sequence). CDR3 bases: TGTGCCTGGACCCAGAGGGGGATGCAATCCTCCTACGAGCAGTACTTC. The encoded protein is CAWTQRGMQSSYEQYF. Variable domain in full (rest from reference TRBV30 and TRBJ2-7): SQTIHQWPATLVQPVGSPLSLECTVEGTSNPNLYWYRQAAGRGLQLLFYSVGIGQISSEVPQNLSASRPQDRQFILSSKKLLLSDSGFYLCAWTQRGMQSSYEQYFGPGTRLTVT.

The rearrangement links TRBV2 to TRBJ2-1; tentatively, D is TRBD1 (7 bases). The CDR3 is 16 residues long. The germline gives CDR1 SNHLY, CDR2 FYNNEI. V was shortened by 7 bases and J by 2 bases, with 18 bases between the two germline ends. CDR3: CASILGGTEPYNEQFF. DNA of the CDR3: TGTGCCAGCATCCTGGGCGGGACAGAGCCCTACAATGAGCAGTTCTTC.

The chain recombines TRBV27 with TRBJ1-2; D unresolved. Germline CDR1 reads MNHEY; CDR2 reads SMNVEV (reference sequence). This CDR3 has 14 residues. Trimming removed 7 bases from V and 4 bases from J, with 16 bases in between. The CDR3 sequence is CASTTGRVGYGYTF. The CDR3 DNA reads TGTGCCAGCACGACCGGAAGAGTCGGCTATGGCTACACCTTC.

This sequence joins TRBV2 and TRBJ1-1, with D unresolved. The germline CDR1 and CDR2 sequences are SNHLY and FYNNEI. There are 11 residues in the CDR3. The V gene lost 7 bases and the J gene lost 4 bases, with 7 bases spanning the gap. The CDR3 loop is CASIRVTEAFF. CDR3 coding DNA: TGTGCCAGCATCCGCGTCACTGAAGCTTTCTTT.

In this sample, this clonotype turned up many times. V is TRBV11-2 and J is TRBJ1-4, with TRBD1 matching over 9 bases. In germline, CDR1 is SGHAT, CDR2 FQNNGV. CDR3 length: 16 residues. The V gene end was trimmed by 4 bases and the J gene end by 8 bases; junction bases not matched to a gene: 11. CDR3 nucleotides: TGTGCCAGCAGCTCTGCACGGGACAGGGTTAGGGAAAAACTGTTTTTT. This translates into CASSSARDRVREKLFF.

In regard to this clonotype: This may arise from a read error, as a much more abundant clone is one base away. The DNA for the CDR3 is TGTGCCAGCAGCCCCGGAACAACGTCCTACAATGAGCAGATCTTC. Protein sequence: CASSPGTTSYNEQIF. J is TRBJ2-1 and V is TRBV7-8; no clear D gene. Germline V gene lookup returns CDR1 SGHVS and CDR2 FQNEAQ. There are 15 residues in the CDR3.

This clonotype was recorded at least ten times. V and J are TRBV11-2 and TRBJ2-2; D call uncertain. V was clipped by 0 bases and J by 7 bases, with 3 bases between them. This CDR3 has 12 residues. Germline CDR1 and CDR2: SGHAT and FQNNGV. The CDR3 nucleotides are TGTGCCAGCAGCTTAGAGGTCGGGGAGCTGTTTTTT. Protein sequence: CASSLEVGELFF.

The rearrangement joins TRBV25-1 to TRBJ2-4; the D gene is possibly TRBD2 (5 bases). The CDR3 consists of 15 residues. V was cut by 2 bases and J by 0 bases, with 8 bases left in between. The germline CDR1 and CDR2 sequences are MGHDK and SYGVNS. The CDR3 region is CASSEPGGAKNIQYF. CDR3 coding DNA: TGTGCCAGCAGTGAACCAGGAGGAGCCAAAAACATTCAGTACTTC.

This clonotype was detected ten times or more. The chain links TRBV5-1 to TRBJ2-7; TRBD1 is a possible D gene (5 bases). Germline loops: CDR1 SGHRS, CDR2 YFSETQ. Trimming stripped 0 bases from V and 1 base from J, with 14 bases between. The CDR3 consists of 16 residues. The CDR3 DNA is TGCGCCAGCAGCTTGGTTGGCAGGGTCCTTTCCTACGAGCAGTACTTC. It yields the protein CASSLVGRVLSYEQYF. Based on the CDR3 plus reference TRBV5-1 and TRBJ2-7, the full variable domain is KAGVTQTPRYLIKTRGQQVTLSCSPISGHRSVSWYQQTPGQGLQFLFEYFSETQRNKGNFPGRFSGRQFSNSRSEMNVSTLELGDSALYLCASSLVGRVLSYEQYFGPGTRLTVT.

At least ten counts were recorded for this clonotype. The J gene is TRBJ2-7, the V gene TRBV11-2, with D uncertain. Deletions cut 4 bases from V and 2 bases from J, with 9 bases between. This CDR3 is built from 13 residues. Germline V gene data show CDR1 as SGHAT and CDR2 as FQNNGV. The DNA of the CDR3 is TGTGCCAGCAGCTACGAGGTGGCCTACGAGCAGTACTTC. It yields the protein CASSYEVAYEQYF.

The rearrangement uses TRBV12-3 or TRBV12-4 and TRBJ2-1; TRBD2 matches 7 bases. This CDR3 spans 13 amino acids. With V trimmed by 11 bases and J by 5 bases, 9 bases remained unmatched. In DNA form, the CDR3 reads TGTGCCCTGGCGGGAGAACTCAACAATGAGCAGTTCTTC. It encodes CALAGELNNEQFF.